This TCR beta chain was documented in a study of OX40 agonist ivuxolimab in advanced cancers. General study findings and limits: Among expanded peripheral T cells, antigen specificity went undetermined. The mean number of expanded clones was higher in CD8+ T cells than in CD4+.

Patients who had autoimmune disease history or got systemic immunosuppression were left out. This clone was counted a single time. Its specificity is unknown. The CDR3 loop spans 14 amino acids. V shed 1 base and J shed 4 bases, with 10 bases lying between them. Germline CDR1 is MGHRA and CDR2 is YSYEKL. The table came from immunoSEQ multiplex PCR; TCRdb's copy has only in-frame clones and leaves some out. The data show tens of thousands of clones, approximately 80% seen once. The V and J genes are TRBV4-1 and TRBJ2-5; possible D gene TRBD1, 5 bases. Sample: CD4+ or CD8+ T cells sorted from blood, taken in a trial of the OX40 agonist ivuxolimab. This TCR was recovered from an adult with an advanced solid tumor such as melanoma, head and neck, liver or kidney cancer. CDR3 in amino acids: CASSQGGTGETQYF. The CDR3, as DNA: TGCGCCAGCAGCCAAGGTGGAACAGGAGAGACCCAGTACTTC.